This T cell receptor (beta chain) was observed in a study of neurological immune-mediated disorders. Study-level results: The highest TCR clonal expansion occurred in HTLV-1-associated myelopathy; multiple sclerosis fell below healthy controls.

This clonotype showed up many times. Its specificity is not known. Over 170 million TCR-beta sequences, together covering 15-18 subjects, were produced by every individual sequencing run that was carried out. TCRdb processed the 5' RACE reads anew with MiXCR; each CDR3 protein has one entry. Here the sample spans roughly 36,000 distinct CDR3 sequences, roughly 13% being singletons. Unsorted libraries came from 2 million PBMCs stored at -80 °C. The CDR3 loop spans 17 amino acids. Germline V CDR1 and CDR2: LGHDT, YNNKEL (reference sequence). The junction had 6 bases not matched to a gene; V was cut back by 1 base and J by 4 bases.

The sequenced sample consisted of PBMCs. This rearrangement joins TRBV3-1 to TRBJ1-4, with 10 bases matching TRBD1. The TCR originated in a woman aged 45-59 years with HTLV-1-associated myelopathy (HAM/TSP). CDR3: CASSQVRQGAFNEKLFF. Written as DNA, the CDR3 is TGTGCCAGCAGCCAAGTAAGACAGGGGGCTTTTAATGAAAAACTGTTTTTT.